These 19 T cell receptor beta chains were all obtained from the same sample, sequenced in a study of identical twins. TCRdb reprocessed the 5' RACE reads via MiXCR and lists one record per CDR3 protein. The sample gives about 1.7 million distinct CDR3 sequences, under 35% of which show up once; roughly 0.3% is in the top ten. The specimen sequenced was cord blood. The receptors stem from a newborn girl in good health.

This chain connects TRBV6-1 to TRBJ1-5, with TRBD1 matching over 7 bases. The CDR3 runs to 15 residues. The junction had 8 bases not matched to a gene; V was cut back by 7 bases and J by 2 bases. Germline CDR1 MNHNS, CDR2 SASEGT. Written as DNA, the CDR3 is TGTGCCAGCACGGAGGGGCAGGGGGGCAATCAGCCCCAGCATTTT. The encoded protein is CASTEGQGGNQPQHF.

This clonotype was observed a handful of times. The gene calls are TRBV5-1 and TRBJ2-1; D gene ambiguous. Germline V CDR1 and CDR2: SGHRS, YFSETQ. V was shortened by 2 bases and J by 3 bases, with 12 bases between the two germline ends. The CDR3 is 15 amino acids. The CDR3 region is CASSLGLSVYNEQFF. DNA for the CDR3: TGCGCCAGCAGCTTAGGGCTATCGGTCTACAATGAGCAGTTCTTC.

This clonotype was seen a few times. V gene TRBV20-1 combines with J gene TRBJ2-1, with TRBD2 as a possible D gene (6 bases). The germline CDR1 and CDR2 sequences are DFQATT and SNEGSKA (reference sequence). Trimming cost V 3 bases and J 6 bases, with 15 bases left between them. CDR3 size: 14 residues. The DNA of the CDR3 is TGCAGTGCTAGTCTGCCTAGCGAGGGCAATGAGCAGTTCTTC. Translating gives CSASLPSEGNEQFF.

This chain uses TRBV12-5 with TRBJ2-1; D uncertain. The CDR3 totals 13 residues. Germline assignment: CDR1 LGHNT and CDR2 FRNRAP. The V end lost 5 bases, the J end lost 5 bases, and 10 bases lay between the germline ends. The CDR3 DNA reads as TGTGCTAGTGGTCTGGACCAAAACAATGAGCAGTTCTTC. Translated: CASGLDQNNEQFF.

This sequence joins TRBV27 and TRBJ1-2; TRBD1 is a possible D gene (5 bases). The germline gives CDR1 MNHEY, CDR2 SMNVEV (reference sequence). V was cut by 5 bases and J by 4 bases, with 23 bases left in between. This CDR3 spans 17 amino acids. DNA for the CDR3: TGTGCCAGCAGTCGCCGGGGTAGGGGAGGATCTGGCTATGGCTACACCTTC. It codes for CASSRRGRGGSGYGYTF.

The chain uses TRBV7-2 and TRBJ1-2, with unresolved D. Deletions cut 4 bases from V and 7 bases from J, with 10 bases between. Germline CDR1 SGHTA, CDR2 FQGNSA. This CDR3 is 12 amino acids long. In DNA form, the CDR3 reads TGTGCCAGCAGCTCAACAGAGGGTGGCTACACCTTC. Protein: CASSSTEGGYTF.

This clonotype appeared many times. This chain links TRBV5-1 with TRBJ2-3, with D uncertain. Germline-derived CDR1 and CDR2 are SGHRS and YFSETQ. The CDR3 is 14 amino acids. The V end lost 0 bases, the J end lost 3 bases, and 8 bases lay between the germline ends. As DNA, the CDR3 is TGCGCCAGCAGCTTGGAATGGGAAACAGATACGCAGTATTTT. Amino acid sequence: CASSLEWETDTQYF.

CDR3 nucleotides: TGCAGTGCTAGAGGGGGGGCGGCGGGAACCAAAAACATTCAGTACTTC. Amino acids: CSARGGAAGTKNIQYF. The chain uses TRBV20-1 and TRBJ2-4, with D perhaps TRBD1 or TRBD2 (6 bases each). CDR1 is DFQATT, CDR2 SNEGSKA, per germline (reference sequence). The CDR3 consists of 16 residues. The V end was cut by 1 base, the J end by 2 bases, with 15 bases between.

This clonotype has just a few counts. The V and J genes are TRBV10-3 and TRBJ2-5, with D hard to call. Germline CDR1 ENHRY, CDR2 SYGVKD. CDR3 length: 14 residues. Trimming stripped 0 bases from V and 5 bases from J, with 10 bases between. CDR3 DNA sequence: TGTGCCATCAGTGAGTCGACTCTCACGGAGACCCAGTACTTC. It translates to CAISESTLTETQYF.

To note about this clonotype: Germline is not matched at one junction end, which may reflect a read error. The V and J genes are TRBV3-1 and TRBJ2-3; D not resolved. CDR1 is LGHDT, CDR2 YNNKEL, per germline (reference sequence). The CDR3 is made up of 13 amino acids. CDR3: CASSQYLTDTRYF. The CDR3 nucleotides are TGTGCCAGCAGCCAATATCTCACAGATACGCGGTATTTT.

The table lists this clonotype with a few counts. The chain has TRBV13 and TRBJ2-1, with 12 bases that match TRBD2. Trimming at V came to 5 bases and at J to 2 bases, leaving 4 bases not matched to a gene. The CDR3 has 16 amino acids. Germline V gene lookup returns CDR1 PRHDT and CDR2 FYEKMQ (reference sequence). In DNA form, the CDR3 reads TGTGCCAGCAGCGAACCTAGCGGGGGGGCCTACAATGAGCAGTTCTTC. This sequence encodes CASSEPSGGAYNEQFF. Complete variable domain (other parts from reference TRBV13 and TRBJ2-1): AAGVIQSPRHLIKEKRETATLKCYPIPRHDTVYWYQQGPGQDPQFLISFYEKMQSDKGSIPDRFSAQQFSDYHSELNMSSLELGDSALYFCASSEPSGGAYNEQFFGPGTRLTVL.

In the case of this clonotype: Since no conserved phenylalanine or tryptophan closes the CDR3, a read error is the likely cause. V is TRBV18 and J is TRBJ1-6; 9 bases are shared with TRBD1. Per the germline V gene, CDR1 is KGHSH and CDR2 is LQKENI. This CDR3 is built from 16 residues. V was clipped by 4 bases and J by 5 bases; unmatched bases: 6. The CDR3 nucleotides are TGTGCCAGCTCACAACAGGGGGCGCTCAATAATTCACCCCTCCACGTT. Translation: CASSQQGALNNSPLHV.

This sequence joins TRBV6-5 and TRBJ1-1, with 8 nucleotides matching TRBD1. This CDR3 is 15 amino acids long. The trim removed 4 bases at V and 4 bases at J, leaving 8 bases unmatched. CDR1 and CDR2 (germline): MNHEY, SVGAGI. Here the CDR3 reads CASSFPRGPSTEAFF. CDR3 coding DNA: TGTGCCAGCAGTTTCCCCAGGGGGCCGAGCACTGAAGCTTTCTTT.

V is TRBV20-1 and J is TRBJ1-1, with 8 positions matching TRBD1. CDR3 length: 14 residues. The germline V gene encodes CDR1 DFQATT and CDR2 SNEGSKA (reference sequence). Trimming cost V 2 bases and J 5 bases; bases outside gene matches: 7. The CDR3 protein is CSARPGQGGTEAFF. In DNA, the CDR3 is TGCAGTGCTAGACCTGGACAGGGAGGAACTGAAGCTTTCTTT.

The chain has TRBV3-1 and TRBJ2-2; 9 nucleotides align to TRBD1. Per the germline V gene, CDR1 is LGHDT and CDR2 is YNNKEL (reference sequence). The ends lost 4 bases at V and 3 bases at J; junction bases unmatched: 6. The CDR3 contains 16 residues. The chain's CDR3 is CASSLGTGPDTGELFF. The CDR3 coding sequence is TGTGCCAGCAGCCTGGGGACAGGGCCCGACACCGGGGAGCTGTTTTTT.

This clonotype has just a few counts. The genes are TRBV14 and TRBJ2-1; D gene ambiguous. Deletions cut 7 bases from V and 5 bases from J, with 9 bases between. This CDR3 region has 12 residues. Germline CDR1 is SGHDN and CDR2 is FVKESK. The CDR3 protein is CASTLKHNEQFF. The CDR3 DNA follows: TGTGCCAGCACCCTAAAACACAATGAGCAGTTCTTC.

The chain combines TRBV9 with TRBJ1-1, with D tentatively TRBD1 (5 bases). The CDR3 is made up of 15 amino acids. The V end was cut by 4 bases, the J end by 0 bases, with 13 bases between. Germline CDR1 reads SGDLS; CDR2 reads YYNGEE. CDR3 sequence reads: CASSPWDGLNTEAFF. Here the CDR3 DNA reads TGTGCCAGCAGCCCTTGGGACGGCTTGAACACTGAAGCTTTCTTT.

This clonotype appeared a few times. The chain's CDR3 is CASSYSQREANEQYF. The CDR3 DNA reads TGTGCCAGCAGTTACTCACAGCGGGAGGCGAACGAGCAGTACTTC. V is TRBV6-6 and J is TRBJ2-4; 9 positions agree with TRBD2. Judging by the DNA end, TRBJ2-7 fits better; the J call may be wrong. Germline CDR1 reads MNHNY; CDR2 reads SVGAGI (reference sequence). This CDR3 contains 15 residues.

V usage is TRBV4-2 and J usage is TRBJ2-3; 7 bases fit TRBD1. The CDR3 has 18 amino acids. CDR1 and CDR2 (germline): LGHNA, YNFKEQ. The ends lost 2 bases at V and 0 bases at J; junction bases unmatched: 11. CDR3 in amino acids: CASSQLPGTVPSTDTQYF. The CDR3 DNA follows: TGTGCCAGCAGCCAACTCCCCGGGACAGTACCTAGCACAGATACGCAGTATTTT.